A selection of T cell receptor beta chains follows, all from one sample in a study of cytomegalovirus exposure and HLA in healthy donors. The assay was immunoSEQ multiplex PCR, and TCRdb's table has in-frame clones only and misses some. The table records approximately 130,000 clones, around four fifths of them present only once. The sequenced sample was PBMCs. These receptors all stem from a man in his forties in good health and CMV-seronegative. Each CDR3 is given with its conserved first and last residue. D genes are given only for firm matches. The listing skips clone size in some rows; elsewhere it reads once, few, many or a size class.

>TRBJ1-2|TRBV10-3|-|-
CAISESGQGYGYTF
TGTGCCATCAGTGAGTCGGGGCAGGGGTATGGCTACACCTTC
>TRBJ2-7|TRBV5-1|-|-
CASSLAPGIYEQYF
TGCGCCAGCAGCTTGGCTCCGGGAATCTACGAGCAGTACTTC
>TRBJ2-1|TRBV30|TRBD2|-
CAWSAGTSGSSGSYNEQFF
TGTGCCTGGAGTGCCGGGACTAGCGGGAGTTCGGGCTCCTACAATGAGCAGTTCTTC
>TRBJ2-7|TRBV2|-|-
CASSEASREQYF
TGTGCCAGCAGTGAAGCGTCGCGCGAGCAGTACTTC
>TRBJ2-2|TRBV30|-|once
CAWSGQHTGELFF
TGTGCCTGGAGCGGACAACACACCGGGGAGCTGTTTTTT
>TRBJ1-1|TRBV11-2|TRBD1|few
CASSLRQGLNTEAFF
TGTGCCAGCAGCCTCCGACAGGGGTTAAACACTGAAGCTTTCTTT
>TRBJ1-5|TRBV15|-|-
CATSRDMQPQHF
TGTGCCACCAGCAGAGATATGCAGCCCCAGCATTTT
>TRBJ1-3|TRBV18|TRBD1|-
CASSPLTGQGEGNTIYF
TGTGCCAGCTCACCACTCACGGGACAGGGTGAAGGAAACACCATATATTTT
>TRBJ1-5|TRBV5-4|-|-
CASSLAGGNQPQHF
TGTGCCAGCAGCTTGGCGGGGGGCAATCAGCCCCAGCATTTT
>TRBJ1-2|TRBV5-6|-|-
CASSPTPTHGTTNYGYTF
TGTGCCAGCAGCCCCACCCCAACCCACGGGACAACAAACTATGGCTACACCTTC
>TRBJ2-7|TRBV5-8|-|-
CASGATWKTGAGSYEQYF
TGTGCCAGCGGAGCCACCTGGAAAACCGGCGCGGGCTCCTACGAGCAGTACTTC
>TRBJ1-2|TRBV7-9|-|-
CASSTNEGYTF
TGTGCCAGCAGCACCAACGAGGGCTACACCTTC
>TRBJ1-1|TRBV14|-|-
CASSHGARNTEAFF
TGTGCCAGCAGCCATGGAGCCAGGAACACTGAAGCTTTCTTT
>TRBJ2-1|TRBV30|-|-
CAWSLIPQGTWLNEQFF
TGTGCCTGGAGTCTGATACCACAGGGGACTTGGCTCAATGAGCAGTTCTTC
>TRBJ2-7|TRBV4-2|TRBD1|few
CASSQGTGPYEQYF
TGTGCCAGCAGCCAGGGGACAGGGCCTTACGAGCAGTACTTC
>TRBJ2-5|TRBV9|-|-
CASSANPGVETQYF
TGTGCCAGCAGCGCGAACCCGGGGGTAGAGACCCAGTACTTC
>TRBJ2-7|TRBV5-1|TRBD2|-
CASSGSAGGPHEQYF
TGCGCCAGCAGCGGGTCGGCGGGAGGGCCGCACGAGCAGTACTTC
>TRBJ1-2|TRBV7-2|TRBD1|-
CASSPDRAGRRTF
TGTGCCAGCAGCCCCGACAGGGCGGGAAGGAGGACCTTC
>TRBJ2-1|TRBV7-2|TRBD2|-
CASSSGGSYNEQFF
TGTGCCAGCAGCTCGGGGGGGTCCTACAATGAGCAGTTCTTC
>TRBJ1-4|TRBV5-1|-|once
CASSLRGQGFEKLFF
TGCGCCAGCAGCTTGCGTGGGCAGGGTTTTGAAAAACTGTTTTTT
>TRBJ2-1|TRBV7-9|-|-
CASSLHPSSGEQFF
TGTGCCAGCAGCTTACACCCATCCTCGGGAGAGCAGTTCTTC
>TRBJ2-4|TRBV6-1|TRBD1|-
CASGTGLYSQYF
TGTGCCAGTGGGACAGGGCTTTACAGTCAGTACTTC
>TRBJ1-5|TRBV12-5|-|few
CASGPPPGQPDSNQPQHF
TGTGCTAGTGGTCCCCCCCCCGGACAGCCCGATAGCAATCAGCCCCAGCATTTT
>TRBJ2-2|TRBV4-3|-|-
CASSQSYTGELFF
TGCGCCAGCAGCCAAAGCTACACCGGGGAGCTGTTTTTT
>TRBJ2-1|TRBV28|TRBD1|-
CASSLQGGRVNEQFF
TGTGCCAGCAGTTTACAAGGGGGCCGTGTCAATGAGCAGTTCTTC
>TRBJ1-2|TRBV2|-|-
CASTPELGEVYGYTF
TGTGCCAGCACCCCGGAGCTAGGGGAGGTCTATGGCTACACCTTC
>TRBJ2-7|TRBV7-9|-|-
CASSLDGGTSYEQYF
TGTGCCAGCAGCTTAGATGGAGGGACCTCCTACGAGCAGTACTTC
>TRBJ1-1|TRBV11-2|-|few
CASSSDSSDTEAFF
TGTGCCAGCAGCTCGGACAGCTCGGACACTGAAGCTTTCTTT
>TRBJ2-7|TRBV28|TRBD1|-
CASSLRTGEQYF
TGTGCCAGCAGTCTCAGGACAGGCGAGCAGTACTTC
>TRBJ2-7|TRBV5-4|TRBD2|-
CASTPGGGSYEQYF
TGTGCCAGCACCCCTGGGGGGGGTTCCTACGAGCAGTACTTC
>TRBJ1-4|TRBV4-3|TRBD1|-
CASSLGQGATNEKLFF
TGCGCCAGCAGCCTTGGACAGGGGGCAACTAATGAAAAACTGTTTTTT